This T cell receptor beta chain was profiled in a study of blood T cell repertoires in COVID-19. The CDR3 extends over 14 amino acids. The V end was cut by 4 bases, the J end by 3 bases, with 11 bases between. Looked up from germline, CDR1 is SGDLS and CDR2 is YYNGEE. Cohorts were determined from participant-reported clinical history. Sequenced by immunoSEQ multiplex PCR; TCRdb stores in-frame clones only, minus some. Here the sample spans about 440,000 clones, about nine tenths being singletons. This TCR came from a man aged 18 to 30 who had recovered from COVID-19. The sequenced material came from PBMCs or T cells enriched from blood (not recorded which). The rearrangement uses TRBV9 and TRBJ2-1, with D possibly being TRBD2 (6 bases). In nucleotides, the CDR3 is TGTGCCAGCAGCCCGGGGACTGGCTACAATGAGCAGTTCTTC. This encodes CASSPGTGYNEQFF.